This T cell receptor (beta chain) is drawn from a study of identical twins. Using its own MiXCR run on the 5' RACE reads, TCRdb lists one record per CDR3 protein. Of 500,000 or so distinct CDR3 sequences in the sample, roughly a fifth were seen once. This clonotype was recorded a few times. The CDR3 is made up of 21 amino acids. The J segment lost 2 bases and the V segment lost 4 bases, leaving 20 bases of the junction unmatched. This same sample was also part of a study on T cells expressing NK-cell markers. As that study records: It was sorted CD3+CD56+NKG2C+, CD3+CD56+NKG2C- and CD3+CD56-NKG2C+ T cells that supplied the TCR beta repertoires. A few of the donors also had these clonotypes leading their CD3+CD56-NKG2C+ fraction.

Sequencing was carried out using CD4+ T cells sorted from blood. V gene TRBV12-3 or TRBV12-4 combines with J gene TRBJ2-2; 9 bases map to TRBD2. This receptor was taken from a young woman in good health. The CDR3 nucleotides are TGTGCCAGCAGTTCCCGTCAAGGGGCGGGAGGGCTTGATATTAACACCGGGGAGCTGTTTTTT. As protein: CASSSRQGAGGLDINTGELFF.